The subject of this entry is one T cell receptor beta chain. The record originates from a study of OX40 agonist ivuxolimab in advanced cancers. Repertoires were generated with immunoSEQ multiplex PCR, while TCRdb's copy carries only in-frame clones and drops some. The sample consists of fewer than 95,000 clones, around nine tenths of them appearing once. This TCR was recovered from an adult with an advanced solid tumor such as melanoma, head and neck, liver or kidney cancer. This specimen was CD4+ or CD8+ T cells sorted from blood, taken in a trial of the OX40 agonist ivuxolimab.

CDR3 protein: CASSPDRTGGRNEQFF. DNA for the CDR3: TGTGCCAGCAGCCCGGACCGGACAGGGGGCAGGAATGAGCAGTTCTTC. This chain joins TRBV11-1 and TRBJ2-1; 11 nucleotides line up with TRBD1. Losses at the gene ends were 5 bases for V and 7 bases for J; bases not matched to a gene: 10. In germline, CDR1 is SGHAT, CDR2 FQDESV (reference sequence). The CDR3 length is 16 residues.